This TCR beta chain appears in the sequencing data of a study of chemoradiotherapy in HPV16-positive cancers. Background on the study: Candidate HPV-specific T-cell clones and common TCR motifs came from functional assays in a couple of HPV16-positive patients. Study-level results: The functional HPV-specific definition rests on just two HPV16-positive patients. Candidate HPV-specific clones and E7-related TCR motifs grew in tumor during treatment.

Samples were taken several times over chemoradiotherapy. This clone was picked up a small number of times. Its target is unknown. The CDR3 extends over 14 amino acids. Trimming cost V 6 bases and J 1 base, with 12 bases left between them. Germline V lookup: CDR1 SGHTA, CDR2 FQGNSA. Here immunoSEQ multiplex PCR was the method, and the copy in TCRdb shows in-frame clones only, minus some. The table includes some 12,000 clones, over 60% detected once. The rearrangement links TRBV7-2 to TRBJ2-5; D perhaps matches TRBD2 (5 bases). This sequence originates from a human donor with HPV-associated anogenital cancer. The sample was gathered from a patient who underwent chemoradiotherapy. The DNA of the CDR3 is TGTGCCAGCAGTCTACTAGGGTCCCAAGAGACCCAGTACTTC. Translating gives CASSLLGSQETQYF.